This TCR beta chain was obtained from a study of monozygotic twins with inflammatory bowel disease. With respect to this clonotype: The antigen remains undetermined.

CDR3 length: 18 amino acids. The V gene's germline CDR1 is MGHDK and CDR2 SYGVNS. Study results and limitations: No difference was seen in repertoire similarity between concordant and discordant twins, possibly from limited power. The co-twins with IBD showed lower TCRbeta diversity (inverse Simpson) than their healthy siblings.

No DNA is given; TCRdb re-called the 5' RACE reads and lists each CDR3 protein once. The record lists approximately 330,000 distinct CDR3 sequences, of which the ten most abundant hold around 2%. This rearrangement joins TRBV25-1 to TRBJ2-6. Sequencing input: blood. The receptor was isolated from a human donor with ulcerative colitis or Crohn's disease, or a healthy co-twin of an affected twin (not recorded which). The CDR3 loop is CASSEYIYSTSGANVLTF. The whole variable domain, remainder taken from reference TRBV25-1 and TRBJ2-6, is EADIYQTPRYLVIGTGKKITLECSQTMGHDKMYWYQQDPGMELHLIHYSYGVNSTEKGDLSSESTVSRIRTEHFPLTLESARPSHTSQYLCASSEYIYSTSGANVLTFGAGSRLTVL.